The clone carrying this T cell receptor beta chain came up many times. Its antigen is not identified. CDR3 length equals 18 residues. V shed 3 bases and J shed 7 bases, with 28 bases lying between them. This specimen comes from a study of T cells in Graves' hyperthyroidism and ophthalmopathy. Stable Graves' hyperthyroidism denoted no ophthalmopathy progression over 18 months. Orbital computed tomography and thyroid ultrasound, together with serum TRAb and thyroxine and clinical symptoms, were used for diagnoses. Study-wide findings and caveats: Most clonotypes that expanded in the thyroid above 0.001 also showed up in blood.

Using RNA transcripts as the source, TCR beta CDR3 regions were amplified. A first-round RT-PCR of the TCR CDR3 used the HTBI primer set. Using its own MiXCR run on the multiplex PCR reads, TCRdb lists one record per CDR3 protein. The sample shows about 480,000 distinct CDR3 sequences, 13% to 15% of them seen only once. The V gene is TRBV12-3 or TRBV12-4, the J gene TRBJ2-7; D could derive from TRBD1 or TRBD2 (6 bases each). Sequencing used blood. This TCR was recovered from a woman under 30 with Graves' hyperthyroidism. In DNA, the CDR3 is TGTGCCAGCAGTTTTAGCGGAGGGGGGCCGGGCAAGAGGGGAGAGCAGTACTTC. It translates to CASSFSGGGPGKRGEQYF.